The sequence of this T cell receptor beta chain was determined in a study of cytomegalovirus exposure and HLA in healthy donors. About this clone: Its antigen is as yet unknown.

PCR primers comprised 60 Vbeta and 13 Jbeta primers. The protocol was immunoSEQ multiplex PCR, while the TCRdb copy is restricted to in-frame clones and leaves out a portion. The sample records about 54,000 clones, approximately 81% being singletons. Whole-study results and caveats: In a later analysis, HLA-associated beta chains showed higher expansion and lower generation probabilities than comparable chains. Usually a TCR sequence was rare, but some public TCRs were found in many donors.

Trimming at V came to 1 base and at J to 5 bases, leaving 5 bases not matched to a gene. Germline-derived CDR1 and CDR2 are SGHTA and FQGTGA. The CDR3 spans 17 residues. The sequenced sample was PBMCs. V gene TRBV7-3 combines with J gene TRBJ2-5; 15 bases are shared with TRBD2. The clonotype originates from a woman aged 18-35 years in good health and CMV-seronegative. CDR3 in amino acids: CASSLNSGLAGGETQYF. DNA of the CDR3: TGTGCCAGCAGCTTAAACTCAGGACTAGCGGGAGGGGAGACCCAGTACTTC.